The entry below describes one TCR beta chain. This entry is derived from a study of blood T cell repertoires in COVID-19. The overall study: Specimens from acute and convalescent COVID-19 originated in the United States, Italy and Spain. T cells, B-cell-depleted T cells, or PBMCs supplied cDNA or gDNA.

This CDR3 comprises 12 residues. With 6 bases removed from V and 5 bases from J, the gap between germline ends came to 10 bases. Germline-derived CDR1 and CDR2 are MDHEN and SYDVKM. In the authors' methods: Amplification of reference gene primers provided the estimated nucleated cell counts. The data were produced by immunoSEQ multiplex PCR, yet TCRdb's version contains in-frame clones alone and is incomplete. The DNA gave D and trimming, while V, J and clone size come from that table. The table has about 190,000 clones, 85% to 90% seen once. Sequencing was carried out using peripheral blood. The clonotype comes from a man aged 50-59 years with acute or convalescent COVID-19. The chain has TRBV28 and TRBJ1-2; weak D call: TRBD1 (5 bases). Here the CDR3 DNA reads TGTGCCAGCAGACTTAGGGGTTATGGCTACACCTTC. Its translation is CASRLRGYGYTF.